A single sample gave rise to the 15 T cell receptor beta chains below, sequenced in a study of shared clonotypes between healthy human individuals. Libraries were prepared by immunoSEQ multiplex PCR; TCRdb keeps only in-frame clonotypes and omits some of them. Altogether 950,000 to 1,200,000 clones are present, approximately 77% being singletons, with the ten largest covering roughly 0.82%. The sequenced sample consisted of memory CD4+ T cells from PBMCs. Subset of the sample: CD45RA-negative fraction. The receptors here all came from a man between 18 and 29 years old in good health. Some clones in this sample may be carry-over from other donors' samples.

This clone has a single count. The rearrangement uses TRBV7-2 and TRBJ2-7, with D possibly TRBD2 on 6 matching bases. This CDR3 has 15 residues. The germline gives CDR1 SGHTA, CDR2 FQGNSA. Between the trimmed V and J ends, which lost 5 bases and 0 bases, there was a span of 14 bases. DNA for the CDR3: TGTGCCAGCAGCCTGAGACGGGAGAGCTCCTACGAGCAGTACTTC. Translation: CASSLRRESSYEQYF.

In DNA, the CDR3 is TGTGCCAGCAGCTTAGGTGCCCTCGGGGGGACCCAGTACTTC. It is translated as CASSLGALGGTQYF. V gene TRBV7-7 combines with J gene TRBJ2-5, with D possibly TRBD2 on 6 matching bases. This CDR3 region has 14 residues. CDR1 is SSHAT and CDR2 is FNYEAQ in the germline V gene (reference sequence). V gave up 1 base and J gave up 7 bases, with 13 bases separating them.

The V gene is TRBV10-3, the J gene TRBJ1-5; a possible D gene is TRBD1 (5 bases). V was pared by 6 bases and J by 0 bases, with 18 bases between. Germline CDR1 reads ENHRY; CDR2 reads SYGVKD. The CDR3 spans 17 residues. In DNA form, the CDR3 reads TGTGCCATCAGCGACAGTCCCCTGAAATATAGCAATCAGCCCCAGCATTTT. Residues: CAISDSPLKYSNQPQHF.

The chain has TRBV11-3 and TRBJ2-7; the D is unclear. Germline CDR1 reads SGHNT; CDR2 reads YENEEA. Between the trimmed V and J ends, which lost 4 bases and 6 bases, there was a span of 22 bases. CDR3 length: 16 amino acids. The CDR3 sequence is CASSSPGRTRPAEQYF. CDR3 DNA sequence: TGTGCCAGCAGCTCTCCCGGGCGGACCCGCCCAGCCGAGCAGTACTTC.

Turning to this clone: Other DNA sequences from this sample encode an identical CDR3 as well. The chain employs TRBV9 and TRBJ2-3; TRBD2 is a possible D gene (5 bases). Germline lookup yields CDR1 SGDLS and CDR2 YYNGEE. Deletions cut 0 bases from V and 0 bases from J, with 8 bases between. CDR3 size: 15 residues. The CDR3 DNA reads TGTGCCAGCAGCGTAGGGGCGGGTAGCACAGATACGCAGTATTTT. Translated, it gives CASSVGAGSTDTQYF.

This chain uses TRBV25-1 with TRBJ1-1; D unresolved. V was trimmed by 5 bases and J by 3 bases, leaving 13 bases between them. From germline, CDR1 is MGHDK and CDR2 SYGVNS. The CDR3 sequence is 14 residues long. CDR3 amino acids: CASSSLLRDTEAFF. The CDR3 region has the DNA TGTGCCAGCAGTTCCCTCCTGAGGGACACTGAAGCTTTCTTT.

The chain joins TRBV19 to TRBJ1-3; a possible D gene is TRBD1 (6 bases). Germline CDR1 LNHDA, CDR2 SQIVND (reference sequence). Trimming removed 9 bases at V and 1 base at J, with 13 bases between. This CDR3 spans 14 amino acids. This CDR3 is CASNRQVSGNTIYF. The CDR3 bases are TGTGCCAGCAACAGACAGGTTTCTGGAAACACCATATATTTT.

This clone was detected once. V gene TRBV29-1 combines with J gene TRBJ2-3; TRBD2 agrees at 8 bases. The germline V gene encodes CDR1 SQVTM and CDR2 ANQGSEA. The CDR3 totals 15 residues. The junction had 13 bases not matched to a gene; V was cut back by 7 bases and J by 4 bases. The chain's CDR3 is CSADSGTSRADTQYF. DNA for the CDR3: TGCAGCGCAGACTCCGGGACTAGTAGAGCAGATACGCAGTATTTT.

The chain is built from TRBV11-2 and TRBJ2-5; D gene ambiguous. The CDR3 is 13 amino acids. V lost 1 base and J 7 bases, leaving 10 bases between the germline ends. CDR1 SGHAT and CDR2 FQNNGV come from the germline V gene. The CDR3 region is CASSLASSGTQYF. CDR3 bases: TGTGCCAGCAGCTTAGCTTCGTCGGGGACCCAGTACTTC.

The chain employs TRBV2 and TRBJ1-2; 7 nucleotides agree with TRBD1. Losses at the gene ends were 4 bases for V and 4 bases for J; bases not matched to a gene: 6. The CDR3 loop spans 14 amino acids. Germline V CDR1 and CDR2: SNHLY, FYNNEI. CDR3 region: CASSGTGRTYGYTF. Here the CDR3 DNA reads TGTGCCAGCAGTGGGACAGGCAGAACCTATGGCTACACCTTC.

The J gene is TRBJ2-2, the V gene TRBV28, with TRBD2 as a possible D gene (6 bases). This CDR3 comprises 16 residues. Trimming pared 2 bases from V and 3 bases from J, leaving 13 bases between. The V gene's germline CDR1 is MDHEN and CDR2 SYDVKM. Written as DNA, the CDR3 is TGTGCCAGCAGTTTAGGGGCTAGCGCCTACACCGGGGAGCTGTTTTTT. Translated: CASSLGASAYTGELFF.

CDR3 in DNA: TGTGCCAGCAGCTTAGACTATGGGACTGAAGCTTTCTTT. This translates into CASSLDYGTEAFF. The chain has TRBV7-2 and TRBJ1-1; no firm D call. Trimming removed 1 base from V and 5 bases from J, with 8 bases in between. Germline lookup yields CDR1 SGHTA and CDR2 FQGNSA. The CDR3 sequence is 13 residues long.

V is TRBV11-2 and J is TRBJ1-1; possible D gene TRBD1, 5 bases. V lost 5 bases and J lost 5, with 12 bases in between. CDR1 is SGHAT and CDR2 is FQNNGV in the germline V gene. This CDR3 contains 13 residues. DNA of the CDR3: TGTGCCAGCAGCCTGGAGGGGTGGACTGAAGCTTTCTTT. Translating gives CASSLEGWTEAFF.

This clone was counted only a few times. V gene TRBV30 combines with J gene TRBJ1-5; 7 nucleotides match TRBD1. Germline CDR1 and CDR2: GTSNPN and SVGIG (reference sequence). Trimming removed 0 bases from V and 7 bases from J; junction bases left unmatched: 3. The CDR3 is 13 residues long. The chain's CDR3 is CAWSVNRGQPQHF. Written as DNA, the CDR3 is TGTGCCTGGAGTGTTAACAGGGGCCAGCCCCAGCATTTT.

The J gene is TRBJ1-6, the V gene TRBV27, with TRBD1 as a possible D gene (5 bases). The germline CDR1 and CDR2 sequences are MNHEY and SMNVEV (reference sequence). The CDR3 covers 14 residues. V gave up 6 bases and J gave up 8 bases, with 14 bases separating them. The CDR3 region is CASRWAGRDSPLHF. As DNA, the CDR3 is TGTGCCAGCAGATGGGCAGGGCGAGATTCACCCCTCCACTTT.